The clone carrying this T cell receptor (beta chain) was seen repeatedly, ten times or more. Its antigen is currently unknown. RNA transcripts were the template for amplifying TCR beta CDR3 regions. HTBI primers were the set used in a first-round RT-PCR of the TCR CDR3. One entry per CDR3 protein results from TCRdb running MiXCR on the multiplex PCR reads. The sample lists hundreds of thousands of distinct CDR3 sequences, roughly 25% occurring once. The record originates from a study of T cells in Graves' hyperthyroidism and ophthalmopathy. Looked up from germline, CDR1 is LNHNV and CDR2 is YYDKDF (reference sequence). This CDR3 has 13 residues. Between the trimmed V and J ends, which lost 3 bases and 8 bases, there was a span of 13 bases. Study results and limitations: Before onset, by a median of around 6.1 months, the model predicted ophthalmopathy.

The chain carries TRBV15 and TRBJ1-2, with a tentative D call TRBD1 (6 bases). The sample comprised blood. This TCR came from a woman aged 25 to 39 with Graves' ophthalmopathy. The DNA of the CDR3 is TGTGCCACCAGCAGCAGGGGTGAGGGGGGCTACACCTTC. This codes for CATSSRGEGGYTF.